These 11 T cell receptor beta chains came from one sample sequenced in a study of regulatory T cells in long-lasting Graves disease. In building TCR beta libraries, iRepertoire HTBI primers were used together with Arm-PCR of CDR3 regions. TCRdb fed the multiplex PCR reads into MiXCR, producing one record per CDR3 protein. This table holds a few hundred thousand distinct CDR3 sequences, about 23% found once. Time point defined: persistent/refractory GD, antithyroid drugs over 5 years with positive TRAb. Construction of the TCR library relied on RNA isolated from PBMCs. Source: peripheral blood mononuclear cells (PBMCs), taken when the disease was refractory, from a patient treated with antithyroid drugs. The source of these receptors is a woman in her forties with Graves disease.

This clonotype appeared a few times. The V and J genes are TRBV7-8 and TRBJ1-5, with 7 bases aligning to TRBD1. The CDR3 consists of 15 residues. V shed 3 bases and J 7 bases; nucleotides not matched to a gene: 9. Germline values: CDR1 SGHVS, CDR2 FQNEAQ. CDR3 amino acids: CASSLVSTGTQPQHF. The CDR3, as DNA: TGTGCCAGCAGCTTGGTTTCGACAGGGACGCAGCCCCAGCATTTT.

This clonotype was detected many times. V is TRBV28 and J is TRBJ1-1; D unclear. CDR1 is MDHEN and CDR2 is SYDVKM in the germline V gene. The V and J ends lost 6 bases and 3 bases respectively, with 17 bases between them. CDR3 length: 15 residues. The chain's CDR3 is CASRRKMIGDTEAFF. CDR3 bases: TGTGCCAGCAGGCGCAAGATGATCGGAGACACTGAAGCTTTCTTT.

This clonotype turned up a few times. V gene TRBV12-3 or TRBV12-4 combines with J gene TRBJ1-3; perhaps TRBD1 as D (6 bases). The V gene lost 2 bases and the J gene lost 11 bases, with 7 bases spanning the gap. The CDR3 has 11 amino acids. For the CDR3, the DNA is TGTGCCAGCAGTTTAAACAGGGCCATATATTTT. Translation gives CASSLNRAIYF.

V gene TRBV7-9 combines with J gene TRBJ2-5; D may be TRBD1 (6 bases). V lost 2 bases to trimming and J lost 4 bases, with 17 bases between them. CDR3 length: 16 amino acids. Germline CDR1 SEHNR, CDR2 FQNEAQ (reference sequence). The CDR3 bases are TGTGCCAGCAGCTTAACGGGCGTGGGGGCCAGAGAGACCCAGTACTTC. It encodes CASSLTGVGARETQYF.

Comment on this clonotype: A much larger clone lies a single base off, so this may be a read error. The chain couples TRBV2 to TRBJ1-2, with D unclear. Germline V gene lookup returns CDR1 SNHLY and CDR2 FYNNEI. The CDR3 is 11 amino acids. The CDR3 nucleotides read TGTGCCGACAAGGGCGTAGGTGGCTACGCCTTC. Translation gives CADKGVGGYAF.

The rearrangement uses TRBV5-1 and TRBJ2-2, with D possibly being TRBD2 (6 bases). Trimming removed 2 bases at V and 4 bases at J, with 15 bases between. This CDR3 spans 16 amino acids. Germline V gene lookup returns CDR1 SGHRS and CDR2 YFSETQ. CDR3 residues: CASSFSGRGSTGELFF. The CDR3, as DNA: TGCGCCAGCAGCTTCTCCGGGAGAGGGAGCACCGGGGAGCTGTTTTTT.

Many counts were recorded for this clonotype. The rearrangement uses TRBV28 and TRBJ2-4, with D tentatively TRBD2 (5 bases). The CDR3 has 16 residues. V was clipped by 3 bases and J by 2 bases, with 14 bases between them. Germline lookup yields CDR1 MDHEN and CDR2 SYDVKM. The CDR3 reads CASSFFTSMSKNIQYF. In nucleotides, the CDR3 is TGTGCCAGCAGTTTTTTTACTAGTATGTCCAAAAACATTCAGTACTTC.

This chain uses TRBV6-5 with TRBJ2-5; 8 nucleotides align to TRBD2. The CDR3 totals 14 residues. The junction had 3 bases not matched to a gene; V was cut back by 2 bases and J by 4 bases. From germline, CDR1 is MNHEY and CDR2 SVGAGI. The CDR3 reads CASSYSGSVETQYF. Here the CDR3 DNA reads TGTGCCAGCAGTTACAGCGGGAGCGTAGAGACCCAGTACTTC.

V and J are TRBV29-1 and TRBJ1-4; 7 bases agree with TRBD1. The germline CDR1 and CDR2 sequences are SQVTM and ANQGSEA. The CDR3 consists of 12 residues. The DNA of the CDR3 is TGCAGGGGCATTGACAGGGCTGAAAAACTGTTTTTT. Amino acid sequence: CRGIDRAEKLFF. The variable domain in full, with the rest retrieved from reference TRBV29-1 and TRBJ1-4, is SAVISQKPSRDICQRGTSLTIQCQVDSQVTMMFWYRQQPGQSLTLIATANQGSEATYESGFVIDKFPISRPNLTFSTLTVSNMSPEDSSIYLCRGIDRAEKLFFGSGTQLSVL.

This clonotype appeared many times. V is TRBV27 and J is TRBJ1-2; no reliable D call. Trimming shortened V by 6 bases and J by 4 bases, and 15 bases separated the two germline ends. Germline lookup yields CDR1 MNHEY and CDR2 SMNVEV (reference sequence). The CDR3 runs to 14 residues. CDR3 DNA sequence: TGTGCCAGCAGGCGGCCGCAGAGCATCTATGGCTACACCTTC. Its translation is CASRRPQSIYGYTF.

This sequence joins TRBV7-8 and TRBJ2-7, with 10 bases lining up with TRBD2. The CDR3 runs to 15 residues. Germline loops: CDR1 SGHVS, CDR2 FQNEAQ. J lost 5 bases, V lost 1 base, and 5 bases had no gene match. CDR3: CASSLDGTSVNEQYF. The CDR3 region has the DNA TGTGCCAGCAGCTTAGACGGGACTAGCGTGAACGAGCAGTACTTC.